A single sample gave rise to the 18 T cell receptor beta chains below, sequenced in a study of cytomegalovirus exposure and HLA in healthy donors. The PCR had 60 Vbeta and 13 Jbeta primers. Some clones are missing from TCRdb's copy, which holds only in-frame ones; the method was immunoSEQ multiplex PCR. This table has roughly 86,000 clones, around 71% appearing once. Sequenced material: PBMCs. These receptors all stem from a man in his fifties or sixties in good health and CMV-seronegative.

This chain uses TRBV6-5 with TRBJ2-3, with D perhaps matching TRBD2 (5 bases). V was cut by 2 bases and J by 0 bases, with 6 bases left in between. Germline CDR1 reads MNHEY; CDR2 reads SVGAGI. The CDR3 has 14 residues. The CDR3 here is CASSYGGSTDTQYF. CDR3 coding DNA: TGTGCCAGCAGTTACGGCGGGAGCACAGATACGCAGTATTTT.

The rearrangement uses TRBV10-3 and TRBJ1-5; weak D call: TRBD1 (6 bases). CDR1 and CDR2 from the germline V gene are ENHRY and SYGVKD. The CDR3 spans 15 residues. V was shortened by 3 bases and J by 6 bases, with 15 bases between the two germline ends. The CDR3 DNA follows: TGTGCCATCAGTGATAGGGGGGGCCTGAGTCAGCCCCAGCATTTT. Translating it yields CAISDRGGLSQPQHF.

The chain combines TRBV5-1 with TRBJ1-1; D is possibly TRBD1 (5 bases). V was pared by 5 bases and J by 1 base, with 9 bases between. This CDR3 is 13 amino acids long. Per germline, CDR1 SGHRS and CDR2 YFSETQ. The CDR3 DNA follows: TGCGCCAGCAGAACAGACAGGAACACTGAAGCTTTCTTT. Encoded protein: CASRTDRNTEAFF.

The chain links TRBV12-2 to TRBJ1-5; the listed D gene, TRBD1, was not tested against the DNA. TRBV12-2 is marked as a pseudogene. There are 14 residues in the CDR3. DNA of the CDR3: TGTGCAAGTCGCTTCGACAGGGGAAATCAGCCCCAGCATTTT. This codes for CASRFDRGNQPQHF.

The V and J genes are TRBV6-5 and TRBJ2-7, with 11 positions matching TRBD1. Germline V lookup: CDR1 MNHEY, CDR2 SVGAGI. The CDR3 is 15 residues long. V dropped 2 bases and J dropped 1; count of bases not matched to a gene: 1. The DNA of the CDR3 is TGTGCCAGCAGTTACGGACAGGGGGCTTCCTACGAGCAGTACTTC. As protein: CASSYGQGASYEQYF.

The count of this clone is one. V is TRBV5-1 and J is TRBJ2-2; D is uncertain. V was shortened by 0 bases and J by 4 bases, with 4 bases between the two germline ends. Germline V gene sequence: CDR1 SGHRS, CDR2 YFSETQ. The CDR3 runs to 13 residues. In nucleotides, the CDR3 is TGCGCCAGCAGCTTGGTTCGCACCGGGGAGCTGTTTTTT. Translation: CASSLVRTGELFF.

The V gene is TRBV5-4, the J gene TRBJ2-7, with 9 positions matching TRBD1. CDR3 length: 15 amino acids. J lost 2 bases, V lost 4 bases, and 7 bases had no gene match. Germline lookup yields CDR1 SGHNT and CDR2 YYREEE (reference sequence). The CDR3 sequence is CASSIDRGTPYEQYF. CDR3 coding DNA: TGTGCCAGCAGCATTGACAGGGGGACCCCCTACGAGCAGTACTTC. Together with reference TRBV5-4 and TRBJ2-7, the CDR3 gives the full variable domain: ETGVTQSPTHLIKTRGQQVTLRCSSQSGHNTVSWYQQALGQGPQFIFQYYREEENGRGNFPPRFSGLQFPNYSSELNVNALELDDSALYLCASSIDRGTPYEQYFGPGTRLTVT.

This sequence joins TRBV2 and TRBJ2-7; the match to TRBD1 covers 9 bases. The CDR3 contains 13 residues. CDR1 SNHLY and CDR2 FYNNEI come from the germline V gene. V lost 7 bases and J lost 6; bases outside the gene matches: 7. The CDR3 region is CASMGGQGAEQYF. DNA for the CDR3: TGTGCCAGCATGGGGGGACAGGGTGCCGAGCAGTACTTC.

This clone has only a few counts. This rearrangement joins TRBV5-1 to TRBJ2-2; D may be TRBD2 (6 bases). Trimming removed 5 bases at V and 4 bases at J, with 9 bases between. The CDR3 is 13 amino acids. Germline CDR1 is SGHRS and CDR2 is YFSETQ. CDR3 in amino acids: CASREGSTGELFF. As DNA, the CDR3 is TGCGCCAGCAGGGAGGGTTCCACCGGGGAGCTGTTTTTT.

V gene TRBV19 combines with J gene TRBJ2-1; 10 nucleotides align to TRBD2. Germline V gene data show CDR1 as LNHDA and CDR2 as SQIVND (reference sequence). Trimming took 9 bases from V and 5 from J; bases not matched to a gene: 13. The CDR3 covers 16 residues. The CDR3 loop reads CASRIAGGSSHNEQFF. For the CDR3, the DNA is TGTGCCAGCCGCATAGCGGGAGGCTCTTCTCACAATGAGCAGTTCTTC.

The chain carries TRBV21-1 and TRBJ1-1; the table's D call of TRBD1 was not tested on the DNA. TRBV21-1 is an annotated pseudogene. This CDR3 has 12 residues. Here the CDR3 reads CASSKLQGKAFF. The CDR3, as DNA: TGTGCCAGCAGCAAACTTCAGGGAAAAGCTTTCTTT.

The rearrangement links TRBV6-5 to TRBJ1-3; the D is unclear. Trimming took 5 bases from V and 0 from J, leaving 11 bases between them. The CDR3 loop spans 15 amino acids. Germline CDR1 is MNHEY and CDR2 is SVGAGI. Here the CDR3 DNA reads TGTGCCAGCAGTCTCGTCGGGTTCTCTGGAAACACCATATATTTT. It codes for CASSLVGFSGNTIYF.

This clone was found a few times. The rearrangement links TRBV28 to TRBJ2-2, with D perhaps matching TRBD2 (6 bases). This CDR3 comprises 14 residues. The germline V gene has CDR1 MDHEN and CDR2 SYDVKM. V lost 6 bases, J lost 6 bases, and 14 bases lay in between. The CDR3 DNA reads TGTGCCAGCAGCCGAGACGGGGAGGCCGGGGAGCTGTTTTTT. This gives the protein CASSRDGEAGELFF.

The rearrangement links TRBV19 to TRBJ1-1; D gene uncertain. V shed 9 bases and J shed 1 base, with 12 bases lying between them. Germline V gene lookup returns CDR1 LNHDA and CDR2 SQIVND (reference sequence). This CDR3 has 13 residues. CDR3 DNA sequence: TGTGCCAGCTCACTCTCGGGGAACACTGAAGCTTTCTTT. Protein: CASSLSGNTEAFF.

The J gene is TRBJ1-2, the V gene TRBV7-8; D uncertain. Germline CDR1 reads SGHVS; CDR2 reads FQNEAQ. The length of the CDR3 is 13 residues. Trimming took 2 bases from V and 0 from J, leaving 4 bases between them. CDR3 in DNA: TGTGCCAGCAGCTTATCCTCTAACTATGGCTACACCTTC. Translating it yields CASSLSSNYGYTF.

CDR3: CASSFGTGANYGYTF. In nucleotides, the CDR3 is TGTGCCAGCAGCTTTGGGACAGGCGCCAACTATGGCTACACCTTC. The chain carries TRBV5-6 and TRBJ1-2; the match to TRBD1 covers 8 bases. Germline CDR1 reads SGHDT; CDR2 reads YYEEEE. Germline trimming cut 2 bases from V and 2 bases from J; bases unmatched to any gene: 5. There are 15 residues in the CDR3.

The genes are TRBV9 and TRBJ2-1; the match to TRBD2 covers 15 bases. V was clipped by 3 bases and J by 4 bases; unmatched bases: 8. Germline V gene lookup returns CDR1 SGDLS and CDR2 YYNGEE. This CDR3 contains 18 residues. CDR3 residues: CASSGYGTSGGSYNEQFF. DNA for the CDR3: TGTGCCAGCAGCGGATATGGGACTAGCGGGGGGTCGTACAATGAGCAGTTCTTC.

The J gene is TRBJ2-7, the V gene TRBV28; 8 bases line up with TRBD2. V lost 7 bases and J lost 2; bases outside the gene matches: 10. The CDR3 is 15 amino acids. Germline V CDR1 and CDR2: MDHEN, SYDVKM. The CDR3: CASNEGSAGAYEQYF. Written as DNA, the CDR3 is TGTGCCAGCAACGAAGGCTCAGCGGGGGCCTACGAGCAGTACTTC.